This T cell receptor (beta chain) is drawn from a study of T-cell reconstitution after alpha-beta-depleted transplantation in children. This CDR3 spans 16 amino acids. The V end lost 3 bases, the J end lost 2 bases, and 16 bases lay between the germline ends. Germline CDR1 SGHRS, CDR2 YFSETQ. TCRbeta library construction was performed incorporating unique molecular identifiers. Each CDR3 protein is one row after TCRdb ran MiXCR on the PCR reads. Among approximately 400,000 distinct CDR3 sequences listed, 11% were seen once. The chain is built from TRBV5-1 and TRBJ2-3; D is possibly TRBD1 or TRBD2 (5 bases each). The input for sequencing was PBMCs from the stem cell graft donor, taken from the stem cell graft. The receptor comes from a human donor who donated a stem cell graft to a child with acute myeloid leukemia. The CDR3 loop is CASSSTGTATTDTQYF. The DNA for the CDR3 is TGCGCCAGCAGCTCGACCGGGACGGCCACCACAGATACGCAGTATTTT.